Below, 16 T cell receptor beta chains from the same sample are listed, as sequenced in a study of neurological immune-mediated disorders. TCRdb fed the 5' RACE reads into MiXCR, producing one record per CDR3 protein. Of about 38,000 distinct CDR3 sequences in the sample, approximately 4.4% are singletons; the top ten hold about 10%. The sample consisted of CD4+ T cells from blood. The receptors shown here come from a man between 18 and 35 years old in good health.

There are many counts of this clonotype. The chain combines TRBV7-3 with TRBJ1-1; 7 positions match TRBD1. From germline, CDR1 is SGHTA and CDR2 FQGTGA. The CDR3 totals 13 residues. V shed 2 bases, J shed 3 bases, and the junction held 0 bases outside the gene matches. The CDR3 reads CASSLDRDTEAFF. The DNA of the CDR3 is TGTGCCAGCAGCTTAGACAGGGACACTGAAGCTTTCTTT.

This clonotype was seen ten or more times. The chain combines TRBV6-2 or TRBV6-3 with TRBJ1-4, with 7 bases lining up with TRBD1. The V segment lost 5 bases and the J segment 3 bases; nucleotides outside the gene matches: 9. The V gene's germline CDR1 is MNHEY and CDR2 SVGEGT. The CDR3 is made up of 16 amino acids. The CDR3 coding sequence is TGTGCCAGCAGTGCAACAGGGGTTGGTGCTAATGAAAAACTGTTTTTT. Amino acids: CASSATGVGANEKLFF.

This clonotype was recorded at least ten times. This chain uses TRBV9 with TRBJ2-3, with 12 bases aligning to TRBD2. Germline CDR1 and CDR2: SGDLS and YYNGEE. V lost 0 bases to trimming and J lost 6 bases; unmatched junction nucleotides: 14. This CDR3 contains 19 residues. The CDR3 bases are TGTGCCAGCAGCGTAGCCCCTGCAACGGGGCTAGCGGGGGGGGATACGCAGTATTTT. Translated: CASSVAPATGLAGGDTQYF.

This clonotype has more than one count but fewer than ten. A much larger clone lies a single base off, so this may be a read error. The chain employs TRBV6-1 and TRBJ1-5; D is unclear. V was cut by 6 bases and J by 4 bases, with 13 bases left in between. The length of the CDR3 is 14 residues. Germline assignment: CDR1 MNHNS and CDR2 SASEGT. The CDR3 sequence is CASRAVTGNQPQHF. The CDR3 nucleotides read TGTGCCAGCAGAGCAGTGACCGGGAATCAGCCCCAGCATTTT.

The sample holds many counts of this clonotype. The gene calls are TRBV27 and TRBJ2-2; D is possibly TRBD1 or TRBD2 (5 bases each). The V and J ends lost 3 bases and 0 bases respectively, with 11 bases between them. From germline, CDR1 is MNHEY and CDR2 SMNVEV (reference sequence). The CDR3 is 16 amino acids. The CDR3 reads CASSFNGGANTGELFF. As DNA, the CDR3 is TGTGCCAGCAGTTTTAATGGGGGAGCGAACACCGGGGAGCTGTTTTTT.

There are many counts of this clonotype. The chain's CDR3 is CASSLAEHSYEQYF. The CDR3 nucleotides are TGCGCCAGCAGCCTAGCGGAGCACTCCTACGAGCAGTACTTC. The rearrangement joins TRBV4-3 to TRBJ2-7, with a tentative D call TRBD2 (6 bases). Germline lookup yields CDR1 LGHNA and CDR2 YSLEER. The CDR3 has 14 residues. V was clipped by 4 bases and J by 0 bases, with 10 bases between them.

The V call is TRBV27, the J call TRBJ2-2; D ambiguous. Trimming left V 7 bases short and J 0 bases short, with 6 bases between. The CDR3 contains 13 residues. Germline CDR1 is MNHEY and CDR2 is SMNVEV (reference sequence). This chain's CDR3 is CASMSSNTGELFF. For the CDR3, the DNA is TGTGCCAGCATGTCATCGAACACCGGGGAGCTGTTTTTT.

This clonotype was recorded many times. The rearrangement joins TRBV20-1 to TRBJ2-3, with D tentatively TRBD1 or TRBD2 (7 bases each). Deletions cut 4 bases from V and 3 bases from J, with 14 bases between. Germline CDR1 DFQATT, CDR2 SNEGSKA (reference sequence). The length of the CDR3 is 14 residues. The CDR3 region has the DNA TGCAGTGCTAAGGGGGCTAGCGGAACAGATACGCAGTATTTT. Amino acid sequence: CSAKGASGTDTQYF.

Many counts were recorded for this clonotype. The chain uses TRBV5-1 and TRBJ2-1; 9 bases map to TRBD1. V was pared by 4 bases and J by 6 bases, with 5 bases of the junction left unmatched. The CDR3 has 14 residues. In germline, CDR1 is SGHRS, CDR2 YFSETQ. CDR3 nucleotide sequence: TGCGCCAGCAGCGGCATGGACAGGGGCAATGAGCAGTTCTTC. This translates into CASSGMDRGNEQFF.

This clonotype was seen many times. The chain has TRBV4-3 and TRBJ1-2, with a possible D match to TRBD1 (5 bases). The CDR3 is 16 residues long. CDR1 is LGHNA, CDR2 YSLEER, per germline. Deletions cut 0 bases from V and 8 bases from J, with 19 bases between. The CDR3 sequence: CASSQESSAGYWGYTF. CDR3 bases: TGCGCCAGCAGCCAAGAATCATCGGCAGGGTATTGGGGCTACACCTTC.

This clonotype rates as medium-sized (0.01 to 0.1%). The J gene is TRBJ2-7, the V gene TRBV12-3 or TRBV12-4; D is unclear. The CDR3 contains 12 residues. The V and J ends lost 0 bases and 2 bases respectively, with 2 bases between them. The DNA for the CDR3 is TGTGCCAGCAGTTTAGCAGCCTACGAGCAGTACTTC. Its protein is CASSLAAYEQYF.

This clonotype was picked up many times. The rearrangement links TRBV7-2 to TRBJ2-3, with D perhaps matching TRBD1 or TRBD2 (5 bases each). Trimming removed 5 bases at V and 6 bases at J, with 9 bases between. This CDR3 spans 12 amino acids. Germline values: CDR1 SGHTA, CDR2 FQGNSA. The CDR3 DNA reads as TGTGCCAGCAGCCCAGGGAGCGATACGCAGTATTTT. Its translation: CASSPGSDTQYF. The complete variable domain, with remaining parts taken from reference TRBV7-2 and TRBJ2-3, reads GAGVSQSPSNKVTEKGKDVELRCDPISGHTALYWYRQSLGQGLEFLIYFQGNSAPDKSGLPSDRFSAERTGGSVSTLTIQRTQQEDSAVYLCASSPGSDTQYFGPGTRLTVL.

This clonotype has at least ten counts. J is TRBJ2-7 and V is TRBV6-2 or TRBV6-3; TRBD1 matches 7 bases. The J segment lost 8 bases and the V segment lost 4 bases, leaving 8 bases of the junction unmatched. The CDR3 sequence is 13 residues long. Germline V CDR1 and CDR2: MNHEY, SVGEGT. The CDR3 DNA reads as TGTGCCAGCAGTTGGGACAGCACTACCCAGCAGTACTTC. Translation: CASSWDSTTQQYF.

This clonotype has ten or more counts. The chain recombines TRBV2 with TRBJ1-1; D gene ambiguous. The germline V gene has CDR1 SNHLY and CDR2 FYNNEI. Trimming cost V 6 bases and J 8 bases, with 13 bases left between them. The CDR3 spans 12 residues. CDR3: CASSAEIAEAFF. CDR3 DNA: TGTGCCAGCAGCGCGGAAATCGCGGAAGCTTTCTTT.

V usage is TRBV12-3 or TRBV12-4 and J usage is TRBJ2-7; the D is unclear. The germline V and J ends were trimmed by 3 bases and 3 bases, with 9 bases remaining between them. CDR3 size: 13 residues. Here the CDR3 reads CASSLNLLYEQYF. CDR3 in DNA: TGTGCCAGCAGTTTGAATCTCCTCTACGAGCAGTACTTC.

The table lists this clonotype with many counts. The V gene is TRBV6-2 or TRBV6-3, the J gene TRBJ2-7; a possible D gene is TRBD1 (6 bases). V was pared by 6 bases and J by 0 bases, with 18 bases between. The length of the CDR3 is 16 residues. Germline assignment: CDR1 MNHEY and CDR2 SVGEGT. The CDR3: CASRVDSPSYSYEQYF. Here the CDR3 DNA reads TGTGCCAGCAGGGTGGACAGCCCCAGTTACTCCTACGAGCAGTACTTC.